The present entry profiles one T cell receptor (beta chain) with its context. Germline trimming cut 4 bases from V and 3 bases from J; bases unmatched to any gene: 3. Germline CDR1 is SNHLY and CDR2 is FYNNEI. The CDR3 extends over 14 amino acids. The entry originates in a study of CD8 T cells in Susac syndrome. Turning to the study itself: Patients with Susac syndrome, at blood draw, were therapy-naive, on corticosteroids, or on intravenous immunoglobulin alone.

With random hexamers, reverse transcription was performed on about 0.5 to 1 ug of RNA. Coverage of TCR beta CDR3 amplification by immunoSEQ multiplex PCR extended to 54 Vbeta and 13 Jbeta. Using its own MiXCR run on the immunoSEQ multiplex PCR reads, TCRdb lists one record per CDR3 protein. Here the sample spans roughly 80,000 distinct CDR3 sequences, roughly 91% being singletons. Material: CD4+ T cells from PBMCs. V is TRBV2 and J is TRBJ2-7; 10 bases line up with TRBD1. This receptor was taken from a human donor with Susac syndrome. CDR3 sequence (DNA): TGTGCCAGCAGTGTGGACAGGGGGTACTACGAGCAGTACTTC. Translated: CASSVDRGYYEQYF.